This T cell receptor beta chain was captured in a study of OX40 agonist ivuxolimab in advanced cancers. Across the study: One hepatocellular carcinoma and two cutaneous melanoma patients partially responded. Findings and limits, study-wide: Several nonresponders also turned out to have low normalized T-cell clonal expansion. The study observed clonal expansion of CD4+ and CD8+ blood T cells by week 6 at 0.1 to 3.0 mg/kg.

V lost 5 bases to trimming and J lost 1 base, with 19 bases between them. The CDR3 runs 17 residues. Germline-derived CDR1 and CDR2 are SGHVS and FNYEAQ. The timepoints at which blood was sampled were baseline, cycle 4 day 1, and cycle 7 day 1. As to this clone: The target antigen is unknown.

The assay was immunoSEQ multiplex PCR, and TCRdb's table has in-frame clones only and misses some. The table shows 9,500 to 15,000 clones, with around 83% occurring only once. The sample here was CD4+ or CD8+ T cells sorted from blood, taken in a trial of the OX40 agonist ivuxolimab. This sequence was found in an adult with an advanced solid tumor such as melanoma, head and neck, liver or kidney cancer. The chain combines TRBV7-6 with TRBJ2-3; D might be TRBD2 (6 bases). CDR3 DNA sequence: TGTGCCAGCAGCCCCGGGGCTAGCGAGAGCGGCACAGATACGCAGTATTTT. It codes for CASSPGASESGTDTQYF.